The source of this T cell receptor beta chain is a study of cytomegalovirus exposure and HLA in healthy donors. Background on the study: A later analysis reported the 90 to 150 validation repertoires used the same platform as the 500 to 800 first-cohort repertoires.

V lost 7 bases and J 2 bases, leaving 15 bases between the germline ends. The germline gives CDR1 SNHLY, CDR2 FYNNEI. This CDR3 has 15 amino acids. This table comes from immunoSEQ multiplex PCR, and its TCRdb copy is limited to in-frame clones, with some not included. The sample consists of around 300,000 clones, 75% to 90% of them appearing once. Findings and caveats of the study: The classifier, whose performance was assessed in both the original and validation cohorts, reportedly diagnosed cytomegalovirus status with high specificity and sensitivity. It was 150 to 200 TCR beta chains that were listed as cytomegalovirus-associated.

As regards this clone: What it recognizes is unknown.

Sequenced: PBMCs. The sequence was collected from a woman aged 30 to 39 in good health and CMV-seropositive. V is TRBV2 and J is TRBJ2-1; D possibly uses TRBD1 or TRBD2 (5 bases each). CDR3: CASIQSRGAYNEQFF. The CDR3 coding sequence is TGTGCCAGCATCCAAAGTAGGGGAGCCTACAATGAGCAGTTCTTC.